Listed here are 7 T cell receptor beta chains from one sample, sequenced in a study of Graves' ophthalmopathy and Graves' hyperthyroidism. The authors amplified TCR beta CDR3 regions from RNA transcripts. Amplification began with first-round RT-PCR using HTBI primers, then second-round multiplex PCR was performed. TCRdb re-called the multiplex PCR reads through MiXCR, storing one row per CDR3 protein. The sample records approximately 700,000 distinct CDR3 sequences, roughly 40% being singletons. Sequenced sample: peripheral blood. All receptors derive from an adult man with Graves' ophthalmopathy.

This clonotype was detected many times. The chain carries TRBV10-3 and TRBJ1-4; D may be TRBD1 (5 bases). This CDR3 region has 16 residues. Germline values: CDR1 ENHRY, CDR2 SYGVKD. Trimming removed 3 bases at V and 7 bases at J, with 18 bases between. The CDR3 here is CAISDAVGATGEKLFF. The CDR3 DNA is TGTGCCATCAGTGATGCCGTCGGGGCGACCGGTGAAAAACTGTTTTTT.

This clonotype has a handful of counts. The chain couples TRBV20-1 to TRBJ2-5; D unclear. Germline loops: CDR1 DFQATT, CDR2 SNEGSKA (reference sequence). Trimming took 0 bases from V and 2 from J, leaving 7 bases between them. This CDR3 contains 13 residues. The DNA for the CDR3 is TGCAGTGCTAGAGACGAAATACAAGAGACCCAGTACTTC. It specifies CSARDEIQETQYF.

This clonotype was seen at least ten times. The chain recombines TRBV9 with TRBJ1-4; a possible D gene is TRBD1 (6 bases). Germline V gene lookup returns CDR1 SGDLS and CDR2 YYNGEE. CDR3 length: 16 amino acids. V was trimmed by 3 bases and J by 3 bases, leaving 15 bases between them. CDR3: CASSAQQGRANEKLFF. In nucleotides, the CDR3 is TGTGCCAGCAGCGCCCAGCAGGGGAGGGCTAATGAAAAACTGTTTTTT.

This clonotype was detected only a few times. This rearrangement joins TRBV7-9 to TRBJ2-5; D unresolved. This CDR3 is built from 17 residues. The V gene lost 5 bases and the J gene lost 1 base, with 20 bases spanning the gap. Germline values: CDR1 SEHNR, CDR2 FQNEAQ (reference sequence). The CDR3 nucleotides are TGTGCCAGCAGCCGAAGATGGGCAGGAGTACGCCAAGAGACCCAGTACTTC. Translation gives CASSRRWAGVRQETQYF. The variable domain in full, completed from reference TRBV7-9 and TRBJ2-5, reads DTGVSQNPRHKITKRGQNVTFRCDPISEHNRLYWYRQTLGQGPEFLTYFQNEAQLEKSRLLSDRFSAERPKGSFSTLEIQRTEQGDSAMYLCASSRRWAGVRQETQYFGPGTRLLVL.

This clonotype came up many times. The CDR3 here is CASTADSYYGYTF. CDR3 coding DNA: TGTGCCAGCACCGCGGACAGTTACTATGGCTACACCTTC. The chain is built from TRBV2 and TRBJ1-2; a possible D gene is TRBD1 (6 bases). Germline values: CDR1 SNHLY, CDR2 FYNNEI. This CDR3 contains 13 residues. The V end was cut by 7 bases, the J end by 3 bases, with 12 bases between.

There are many counts of this clonotype. The V and J genes are TRBV19 and TRBJ2-6, with a weak D call TRBD1 (6 bases). CDR1 is LNHDA and CDR2 is SQIVND in the germline V gene (reference sequence). Trimming cost V 3 bases and J 2 bases, with 8 bases left between them. This CDR3 has 15 residues. The CDR3 reads CASSIYRAGANVLTF. DNA of the CDR3: TGTGCCAGTAGTATTTACAGGGCTGGGGCCAACGTCCTGACTTTC.

This clonotype was counted a few times. CDR3 residues: CASSFEQGAFDYGYTF. CDR3 sequence (DNA): TGTGCCAGCAGCTTCGAACAGGGGGCATTTGACTATGGCTACACCTTC. The chain carries TRBV7-9 and TRBJ1-2; 9 positions match TRBD1. With 3 bases clipped from V and 3 bases from J, the junction kept 8 bases outside the gene matches. Germline V lookup: CDR1 SEHNR, CDR2 FQNEAQ (reference sequence). The CDR3 totals 16 residues.